These 8 T cell receptor beta chains came from one sample sequenced in a study of naive and memory T cell subsets. Both TRBC1 and TRBC2 were covered by a beta constant-region primer of two equimolar oligonucleotides. TCRdb recomputed calls from the UMI-ligation and nested PCR reads with MiXCR, one row per CDR3 protein. Found here are roughly 20,000 distinct CDR3 sequences, 11% of them singletons; the top ten hold about a sixth. The sequenced sample consisted of central memory CD8+ T cells from blood. These receptors all stem from a human donor in good health.

The sample holds a few counts of this clonotype. CDR3 sequence: CASSLDGVSYEQYF. CDR3 coding DNA: TGTGCCAGCAGTTTAGACGGGGTCTCCTACGAGCAGTACTTC. V is TRBV12-3 or TRBV12-4 and J is TRBJ2-7, with D possibly matching TRBD2 (5 bases). Trimming cost V 1 base and J 0 bases, with 7 bases left between them. The CDR3 spans 14 residues.

V gene TRBV19 combines with J gene TRBJ2-3; D is unresolved. CDR1 LNHDA and CDR2 SQIVND come from the germline V gene (reference sequence). This CDR3 region has 14 residues. The V end was cut by 3 bases, the J end by 5 bases, with 12 bases between. CDR3 in amino acids: CASSILTGKDTQYF. CDR3 nucleotides: TGTGCCAGTAGTATTTTAACGGGTAAAGATACGCAGTATTTT.

The rearrangement uses TRBV10-3 and TRBJ1-4, with TRBD1 matching 7 bases. CDR3 length: 14 residues. J lost 5 bases, V lost 10 bases, and 10 bases had no gene match. Germline loops: CDR1 ENHRY, CDR2 SYGVKD. CDR3 loop: CATHTGAKNEKLFF. CDR3 DNA: TGTGCCACCCACACAGGGGCCAAGAATGAAAAACTGTTTTTT.

The J gene is TRBJ2-1, the V gene TRBV12-3 or TRBV12-4; the match to TRBD2 covers 10 bases. The CDR3 extends over 19 amino acids. V trimming: 6 bases; J trimming: 0 bases; junction bases outside the gene matches: 14. CDR3 sequence reads: CASSAQAGGFSSSYNEQFF. CDR3 DNA sequence: TGTGCCAGCAGCGCTCAAGCGGGAGGGTTCTCGAGCTCCTACAATGAGCAGTTCTTC.

This clonotype was seen a handful of times. This chain links TRBV7-2 with TRBJ1-1; 9 bases are a match to TRBD1. The CDR3 has 15 amino acids. CDR1 is SGHTA and CDR2 is FQGNSA in the germline V gene. Losses at the gene ends were 3 bases for V and 3 bases for J; bases not matched to a gene: 5. DNA for the CDR3: TGTGCCAGCAGCTTCTACAGGGGGCTGTACACTGAAGCTTTCTTT. This codes for CASSFYRGLYTEAFF.

By share, this clonotype counts as medium-sized. The chain has TRBV28 and TRBJ2-5, with D unclear. Per the germline V gene, CDR1 is MDHEN and CDR2 is SYDVKM. The germline V and J ends were trimmed by 6 bases and 1 base, with 15 bases remaining between them. The CDR3 loop spans 15 amino acids. The CDR3 DNA sequence: TGTGCCAGCAGCCCCGGGTTAACCATCCAAGAGACCCAGTACTTC. Residues: CASSPGLTIQETQYF. Using reference TRBV28 and TRBJ2-5 for the parts outside the CDR3, the full variable domain is DVKVTQSSRYLVKRTGEKVFLECVQDMDHENMFWYRQDPGLGLRLIYFSYDVKMKEKGDIPEGYSVSREKKERFSLILESASTNQTSMYLCASSPGLTIQETQYFGPGTRLLVL.

In its sample, this clonotype was seen a few times. The chain carries TRBV7-9 and TRBJ2-6, with 7 positions matching TRBD2. Germline CDR1 is SEHNR and CDR2 is FQNEAQ (reference sequence). This CDR3 contains 19 residues. After removal of 4 bases from V and 4 bases from J, the junction contained 16 bases not matched to a gene. The CDR3 loop reads CASSWEGGGRVVGANVLTF. DNA for the CDR3: TGTGCCAGCAGCTGGGAGGGTGGCGGGAGAGTGGTAGGGGCCAACGTCCTGACTTTC.

This clonotype was seen ten or more times. In DNA form, the CDR3 reads TGTGCCAGCAGCTTGCCACAGGCGGTGACCCAGTACTTC. Translating it yields CASSLPQAVTQYF. This chain uses TRBV7-9 with TRBJ2-5; tentative D call: TRBD1 (5 bases). Germline assignment: CDR1 SEHNR and CDR2 FQNEAQ (reference sequence). V shed 3 bases and J shed 7 bases, with 12 bases lying between them. The CDR3 covers 13 residues.